This T cell receptor beta chain originates from a study of T cell changes during pregnancy in multiple sclerosis. Libraries were prepared by immunoSEQ multiplex PCR; TCRdb keeps only in-frame clonotypes and omits some of them. The sample gives 60,000 to 85,000 clones, approximately 90% of which show up once; approximately 1.5% is in the top ten. The J segment lost 5 bases and the V segment lost 3 bases, leaving 5 bases of the junction unmatched. The germline gives CDR1 MGHRA, CDR2 YSYEKL. The CDR3 has 15 residues. The source material was peripheral blood, sampled in the second trimester of pregnancy. V gene TRBV4-1 combines with J gene TRBJ2-5; 11 nucleotides agree with TRBD2. The sequence was obtained from a female donor in good health, enrolled as a control in a pregnancy study. CDR3 residues: CASSHGTSGFETQYF. In nucleotides, the CDR3 is TGCGCCAGCAGCCACGGGACTAGCGGATTTGAGACCCAGTACTTC.